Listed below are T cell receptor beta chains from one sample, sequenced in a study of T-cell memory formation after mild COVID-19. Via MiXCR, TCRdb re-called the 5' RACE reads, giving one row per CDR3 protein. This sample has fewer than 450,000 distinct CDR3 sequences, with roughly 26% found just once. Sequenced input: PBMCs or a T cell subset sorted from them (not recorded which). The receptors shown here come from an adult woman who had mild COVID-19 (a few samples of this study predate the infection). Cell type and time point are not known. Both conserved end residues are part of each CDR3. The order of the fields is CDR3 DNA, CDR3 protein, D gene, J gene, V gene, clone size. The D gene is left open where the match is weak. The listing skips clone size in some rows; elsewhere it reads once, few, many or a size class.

CDR3 DNA: TGCGCCAGCAGCTTGGGCGAGGGTGGGGATGAGCAGTTCTTC; CDR3 protein: CASSLGEGGDEQFF; D gene: NA; J gene: TRBJ2-1; V gene: TRBV5-1; clone size: few
CDR3 DNA: TGTGCCAGCAGCTTAACGGACACCTATGGCTACACCTTC; CDR3 protein: CASSLTDTYGYTF; D gene: NA; J gene: TRBJ1-2; V gene: TRBV7-9; clone size: few
CDR3 DNA: TGTGCCAGCTCAACAGTCCCCGGAGTCATGCCCAACGATGAGCAGTTCTTC; CDR3 protein: CASSTVPGVMPNDEQFF; D gene: NA; J gene: TRBJ2-1; V gene: TRBV18; clone size: NA
CDR3 DNA: TGTGCCAGCAGCCGCTCACCCGAAGATACGCAGTATTTT; CDR3 protein: CASSRSPEDTQYF; D gene: NA; J gene: TRBJ2-3; V gene: TRBV12-3/TRBV12-4; clone size: few
CDR3 DNA: TGCGCCAGCAGCTTTAGCACCTACACTGAAGCTTTCTTT; CDR3 protein: CASSFSTYTEAFF; D gene: NA; J gene: TRBJ1-1; V gene: TRBV5-1; clone size: NA
CDR3 DNA: TGTGCCAGCAGTGTTTCCGGCCTAGCGGGGGGCACAGATACGCAGTATTTT; CDR3 protein: CASSVSGLAGGTDTQYF; D gene: TRBD2; J gene: TRBJ2-3; V gene: TRBV2; clone size: NA
CDR3 DNA: TGCGCCAGCCAAAACCTAGCCATCACAGATACGCAGTATTTT; CDR3 protein: CASQNLAITDTQYF; D gene: NA; J gene: TRBJ2-3; V gene: TRBV5-1; clone size: few
CDR3 DNA: TGTGCCAGCAGGGGGACAGGGGGCAATGAGCAGTTCTTC; CDR3 protein: CASRGTGGNEQFF; D gene: TRBD1; J gene: TRBJ2-1; V gene: TRBV6-2/TRBV6-3; clone size: NA
CDR3 DNA: TGTGCCAGCATTGACGTAGCGGGAGAAAGCACAGATACGCAGTATTTT; CDR3 protein: CASIDVAGESTDTQYF; D gene: TRBD2; J gene: TRBJ2-3; V gene: TRBV6-7; clone size: few
CDR3 DNA: TGTGCCAGCAGTCTCGGACATGTCACAGATACGCAGTATTTT; CDR3 protein: CASSLGHVTDTQYF; D gene: NA; J gene: TRBJ2-3; V gene: TRBV12-3/TRBV12-4; clone size: few
CDR3 DNA: TGTGCCAGCAGTTTGATGGGACAGTCGCAAGAGACCCAGTACTTC; CDR3 protein: CASSLMGQSQETQYF; D gene: TRBD1; J gene: TRBJ2-5; V gene: TRBV12-3/TRBV12-4; clone size: NA
CDR3 DNA: TGTGCCAGCAGTAAGGATTCGGGAGGGCCAGGAGAGACCCAGTACTTC; CDR3 protein: CASSKDSGGPGETQYF; D gene: TRBD2; J gene: TRBJ2-5; V gene: TRBV2; clone size: NA
CDR3 DNA: TGCAGCGTTGAATCCGGGAGGGCCCCCACAGATACGCAGTATTTT; CDR3 protein: CSVESGRAPTDTQYF; D gene: TRBD2; J gene: TRBJ2-3; V gene: TRBV29-1; clone size: NA
CDR3 DNA: TGCGCCAGCAGCCAAGAGTACAGCGGGGTCTCCTACGAGCAGTACTTC; CDR3 protein: CASSQEYSGVSYEQYF; D gene: TRBD2; J gene: TRBJ2-7; V gene: TRBV4-3; clone size: few
CDR3 DNA: TGTGCCAGCAGTTCCCCGAGTTTAGGTTTCCGTTCGAACACTGAAGCTTTCTTT; CDR3 protein: CASSSPSLGFRSNTEAFF; D gene: NA; J gene: TRBJ1-1; V gene: TRBV12-3/TRBV12-4; clone size: NA